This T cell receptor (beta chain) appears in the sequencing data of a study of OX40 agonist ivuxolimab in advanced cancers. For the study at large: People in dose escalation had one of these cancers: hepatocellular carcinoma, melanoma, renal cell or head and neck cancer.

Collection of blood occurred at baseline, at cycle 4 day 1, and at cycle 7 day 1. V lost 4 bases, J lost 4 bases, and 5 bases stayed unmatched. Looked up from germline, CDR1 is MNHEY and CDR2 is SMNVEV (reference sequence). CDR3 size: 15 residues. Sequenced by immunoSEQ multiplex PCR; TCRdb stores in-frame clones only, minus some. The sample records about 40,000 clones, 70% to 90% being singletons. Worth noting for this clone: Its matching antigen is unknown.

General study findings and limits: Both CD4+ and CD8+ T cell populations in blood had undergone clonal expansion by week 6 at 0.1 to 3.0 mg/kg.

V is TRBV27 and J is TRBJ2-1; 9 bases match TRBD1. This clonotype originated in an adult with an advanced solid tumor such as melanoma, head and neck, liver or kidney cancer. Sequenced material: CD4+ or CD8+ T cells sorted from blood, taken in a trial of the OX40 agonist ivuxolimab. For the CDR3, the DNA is TGTGCCAGCAGTTACGGGACAGGGACATACAATGAGCAGTTCTTC. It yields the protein CASSYGTGTYNEQFF.